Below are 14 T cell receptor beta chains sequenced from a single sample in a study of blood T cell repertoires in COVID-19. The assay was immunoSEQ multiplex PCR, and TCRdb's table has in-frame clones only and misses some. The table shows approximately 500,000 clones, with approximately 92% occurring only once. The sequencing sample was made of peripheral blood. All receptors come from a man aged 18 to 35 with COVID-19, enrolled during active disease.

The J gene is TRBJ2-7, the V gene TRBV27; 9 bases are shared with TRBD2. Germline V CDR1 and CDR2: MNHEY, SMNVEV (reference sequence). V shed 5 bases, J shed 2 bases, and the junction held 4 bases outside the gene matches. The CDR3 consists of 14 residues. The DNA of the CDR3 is TGTGCCAGCAGTCGAGCGGGGGGCGCCTACGAGCAGTACTTC. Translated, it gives CASSRAGGAYEQYF.

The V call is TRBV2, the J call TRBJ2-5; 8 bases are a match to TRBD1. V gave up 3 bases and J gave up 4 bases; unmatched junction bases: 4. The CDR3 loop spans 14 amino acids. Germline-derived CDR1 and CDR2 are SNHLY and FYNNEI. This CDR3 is CASSDRTGLETQYF. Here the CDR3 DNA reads TGTGCCAGCAGTGATCGGACAGGGTTAGAGACCCAGTACTTC.

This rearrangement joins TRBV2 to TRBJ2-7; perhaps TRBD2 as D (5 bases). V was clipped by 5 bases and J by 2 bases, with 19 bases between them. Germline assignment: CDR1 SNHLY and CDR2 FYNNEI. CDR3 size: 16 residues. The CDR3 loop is CASSPPRSGATYEQYF. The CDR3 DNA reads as TGTGCCAGCAGTCCCCCTAGGAGCGGAGCCACCTACGAGCAGTACTTC.

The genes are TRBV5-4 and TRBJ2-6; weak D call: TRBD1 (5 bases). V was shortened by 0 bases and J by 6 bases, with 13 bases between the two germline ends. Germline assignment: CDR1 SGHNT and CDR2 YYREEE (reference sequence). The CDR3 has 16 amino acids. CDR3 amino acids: CASSLEQVLEANVLTF. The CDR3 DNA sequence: TGTGCCAGCAGCTTGGAACAGGTCCTTGAGGCCAACGTCCTGACTTTC.

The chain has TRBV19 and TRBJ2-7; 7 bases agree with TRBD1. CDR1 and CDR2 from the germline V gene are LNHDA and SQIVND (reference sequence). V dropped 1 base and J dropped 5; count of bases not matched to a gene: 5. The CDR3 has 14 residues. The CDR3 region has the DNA TGTGCCAGTAGTATAGTCGGCAGGGGGAACGAGCAGTACTTC. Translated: CASSIVGRGNEQYF.

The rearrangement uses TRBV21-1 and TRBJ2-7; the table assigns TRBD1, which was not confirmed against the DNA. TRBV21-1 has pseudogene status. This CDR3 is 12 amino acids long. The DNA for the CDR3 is TGTGCCAGCAGCGGACACCGCTGGGAGCAGTACTTC. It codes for CASSGHRWEQYF.

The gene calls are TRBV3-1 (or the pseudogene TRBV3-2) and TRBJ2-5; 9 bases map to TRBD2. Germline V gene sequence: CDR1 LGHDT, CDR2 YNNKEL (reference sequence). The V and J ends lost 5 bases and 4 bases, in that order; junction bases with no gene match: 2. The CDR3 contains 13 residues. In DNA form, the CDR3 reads TGTGCCAGCAGCGAACTAGCGGGAGAGACCCAGTACTTC. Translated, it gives CASSELAGETQYF.

CDR3 sequence reads: CASSLDRGNSPLHF. The CDR3 DNA follows: TGTGCCAGCAGCCTAGACAGGGGGAATTCACCCCTCCACTTT. V and J are TRBV2 and TRBJ1-6, with 9 bases aligning to TRBD1. The CDR3 runs to 14 residues. V was pared by 6 bases and J by 7 bases, with 4 bases of the junction left unmatched. The V gene's germline CDR1 is SNHLY and CDR2 FYNNEI.

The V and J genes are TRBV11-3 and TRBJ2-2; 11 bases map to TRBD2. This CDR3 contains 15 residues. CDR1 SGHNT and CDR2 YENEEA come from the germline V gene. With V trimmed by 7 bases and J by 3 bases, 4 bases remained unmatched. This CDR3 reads CASILAGGYTGELFF. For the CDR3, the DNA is TGTGCCAGCATCCTAGCGGGAGGCTACACCGGGGAGCTGTTTTTT.

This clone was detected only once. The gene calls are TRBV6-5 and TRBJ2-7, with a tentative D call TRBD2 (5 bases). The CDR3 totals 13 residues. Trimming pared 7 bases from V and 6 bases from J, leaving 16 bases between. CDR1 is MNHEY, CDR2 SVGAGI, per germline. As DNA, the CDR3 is TGTGCCAGCAAGCCCAGAGGAGGACGCGAGCAGTACTTC. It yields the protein CASKPRGGREQYF.

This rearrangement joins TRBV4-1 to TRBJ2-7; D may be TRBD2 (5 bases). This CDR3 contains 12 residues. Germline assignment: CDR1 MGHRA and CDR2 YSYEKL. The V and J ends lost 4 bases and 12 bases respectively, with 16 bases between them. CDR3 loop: CASSRVGSGVYF. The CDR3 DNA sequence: TGCGCCAGCAGCCGGGTGGGATCCGGGGTGTACTTC.

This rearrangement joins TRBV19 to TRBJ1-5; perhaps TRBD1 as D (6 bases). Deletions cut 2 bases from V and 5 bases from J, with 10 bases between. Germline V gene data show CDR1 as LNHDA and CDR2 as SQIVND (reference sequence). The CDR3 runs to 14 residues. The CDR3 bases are TGTGCCAGTAGTATAAGTTGGACAGATCAGCCCCAGCATTTT. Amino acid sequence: CASSISWTDQPQHF.

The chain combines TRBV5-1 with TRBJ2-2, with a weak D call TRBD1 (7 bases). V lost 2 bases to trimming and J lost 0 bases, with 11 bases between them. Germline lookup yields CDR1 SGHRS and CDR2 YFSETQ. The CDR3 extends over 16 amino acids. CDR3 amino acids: CASSFAGGTNTGELFF. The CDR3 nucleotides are TGCGCCAGCAGCTTCGCAGGGGGGACGAACACCGGGGAGCTGTTTTTT.

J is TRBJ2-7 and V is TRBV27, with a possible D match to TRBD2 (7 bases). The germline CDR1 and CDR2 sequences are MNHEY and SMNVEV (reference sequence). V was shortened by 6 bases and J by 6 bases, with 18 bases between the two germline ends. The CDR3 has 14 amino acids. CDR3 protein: CASRPPTGRVEQYF. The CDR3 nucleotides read TGTGCCAGCAGACCCCCTACAGGGAGGGTCGAGCAGTACTTC.